Listed here are 31 T cell receptor beta chains from one sample, sequenced in a study of OX40 agonist ivuxolimab in advanced cancers. Some clones are missing from TCRdb's copy, which holds only in-frame ones; the method was immunoSEQ multiplex PCR. This table holds 30,000 to 35,000 clones, about 86% found once. This sample comprised CD4+ or CD8+ T cells sorted from blood, obtained in a trial of the OX40 agonist ivuxolimab. These receptors all stem from an adult with an advanced solid tumor such as melanoma, head and neck, liver or kidney cancer.

CDR3 region: CASGGINSNQPQHF. The CDR3 DNA follows: TGTGCCAGCGGAGGGATTAATAGCAATCAGCCCCAGCATTTT. This chain uses TRBV7-2 with TRBJ1-5; D remains unclear. The CDR3 sequence is 14 residues long. CDR1 is SGHTA and CDR2 is FQGNSA in the germline V gene. V was trimmed by 8 bases and J by 0 bases, leaving 11 bases between them.

This chain links TRBV4-2 with TRBJ1-2; D gene uncertain. The V gene lost 3 bases and the J gene lost 2 bases, with 4 bases spanning the gap. Germline loops: CDR1 LGHNA, CDR2 YNFKEQ. CDR3 length: 12 amino acids. The CDR3 loop reads CASSQGNYGYTF. The CDR3 nucleotides are TGTGCCAGCAGCCAGGGGAACTATGGCTACACCTTC.

The chain links TRBV27 to TRBJ1-5; the D gene is possibly TRBD1 (5 bases). CDR3 length: 15 residues. V was cut by 4 bases and J by 6 bases, with 16 bases left in between. Germline V CDR1 and CDR2: MNHEY, SMNVEV (reference sequence). CDR3 coding DNA: TGTGCCAGCAGTTCGACACGTGGCAGGGTTCAGCCCCAGCATTTT. Translated, it gives CASSSTRGRVQPQHF.

The genes are TRBV5-4 and TRBJ1-2; perhaps TRBD1 as D (6 bases). Trimming left V 2 bases short and J 0 bases short, with 11 bases between. The CDR3 is 15 residues long. Looked up from germline, CDR1 is SGHNT and CDR2 is YYREEE (reference sequence). CDR3 amino acids: CASSLTGLANYGYTF. CDR3 nucleotides: TGTGCCAGCAGCTTAACAGGGCTCGCTAACTATGGCTACACCTTC. The variable domain in full, completed from reference TRBV5-4 and TRBJ1-2, reads ETGVTQSPTHLIKTRGQQVTLRCSSQSGHNTVSWYQQALGQGPQFIFQYYREEENGRGNFPPRFSGLQFPNYSSELNVNALELDDSALYLCASSLTGLANYGYTFGSGTRLTVV.

This rearrangement joins TRBV5-8 to TRBJ2-3; 7 nucleotides align to TRBD1. The trim removed 4 bases at V and 3 bases at J, leaving 2 bases unmatched. The CDR3 is made up of 13 amino acids. Germline CDR1 is SGHTS and CDR2 is YDEGEE. In DNA, the CDR3 is TGTGCCAGCAGCAGGACAGGTACAGATACGCAGTATTTT. It translates to CASSRTGTDTQYF.

The J gene is TRBJ2-1, the V gene TRBV19, with D maybe TRBD1 (6 bases). The V gene lost 0 bases and the J gene lost 15 bases, with 15 bases spanning the gap. In germline, CDR1 is LNHDA, CDR2 SQIVND (reference sequence). CDR3 length: 13 amino acids. CDR3 nucleotides: TGTGCCAGTAGTATAGATGTCAGGGGTGTAGGGTTCTTC. Its protein product is CASSIDVRGVGFF.

The chain is built from TRBV2 and TRBJ2-7, with 16 bases identical to TRBD2. Trimming removed 3 bases from V and 7 bases from J; junction bases left unmatched: 6. The CDR3 is 16 residues long. Germline CDR1 SNHLY, CDR2 FYNNEI. CDR3 residues: CASSEGLAGGQGEQYF. The CDR3 DNA reads as TGTGCCAGCAGTGAGGGACTAGCGGGAGGGCAAGGGGAGCAGTACTTC.

The chain has TRBV20-1 and TRBJ1-2; D not certain. The CDR3 runs to 9 residues. CDR1 DFQATT and CDR2 SNEGSKA come from the germline V gene (reference sequence). Here the CDR3 DNA reads TGCAGCGAGGGCTATGGCTACACCTTC. Translating gives CSEGYGYTF.

This clone has just a few counts. The chain combines TRBV9 with TRBJ2-5; D might be TRBD2 (5 bases). CDR1 is SGDLS and CDR2 is YYNGEE in the germline V gene. Trimming stripped 0 bases from V and 4 bases from J, with 13 bases between. CDR3 length: 15 residues. The CDR3 sequence is CASSVGSGPPETQYF. The DNA of the CDR3 is TGTGCCAGCAGCGTAGGAAGCGGACCTCCAGAGACCCAGTACTTC.

The table lists this clone with a count of one. This chain uses TRBV4-3 with TRBJ1-2; no clear D. Germline values: CDR1 LGHNA, CDR2 YSLEER. Trimming cost V 0 bases and J 3 bases, with 11 bases left between them. The CDR3 contains 15 residues. In DNA, the CDR3 is TGCGCCAGCAGCCAAGATGAGTCAAGGGACTATGGCTACACCTTC. Amino acid sequence: CASSQDESRDYGYTF.

The chain joins TRBV27 to TRBJ2-1, with D possibly matching TRBD1 (5 bases). Germline lookup yields CDR1 MNHEY and CDR2 SMNVEV (reference sequence). This CDR3 contains 15 residues. V dropped 5 bases and J dropped 4 bases, with 15 bases sitting between them. For the CDR3, the DNA is TGTGCCAGCAGTCCCTCCCGACAGAAATACAATGAGCAGTTCTTC. Translated, it gives CASSPSRQKYNEQFF.

The V gene is TRBV18, the J gene TRBJ1-2; D not resolved. Between the trimmed V and J ends, which lost 1 base and 5 bases, there was a span of 23 bases. From germline, CDR1 is KGHSH and CDR2 LQKENI. The CDR3 is made up of 18 amino acids. CDR3 coding DNA: TGTGCCAGCTCACCACGCTCGGCAGCTAACGCTCCTTTGTATGGCTACACCTTC. Translation: CASSPRSAANAPLYGYTF.

The V call is TRBV28, the J call TRBJ2-2; the match to TRBD1 covers 8 bases. Trimming removed 4 bases from V and 6 bases from J; junction bases left unmatched: 4. This CDR3 contains 14 residues. CDR1 and CDR2 from the germline V gene are MDHEN and SYDVKM. The CDR3 DNA reads as TGTGCCAGCAGTTCGGGACAGGAACCCGGGGAGCTGTTTTTT. This sequence encodes CASSSGQEPGELFF.

The chain couples TRBV9 to TRBJ2-1; D may be TRBD1 (6 bases). V lost 4 bases, J lost 2 bases, and 13 bases lay in between. The CDR3 has 15 residues. Per the germline V gene, CDR1 is SGDLS and CDR2 is YYNGEE. The CDR3 nucleotides are TGTGCCAGCAGCCGAAGCAGGGGACCCTACAATGAGCAGTTCTTC. It codes for CASSRSRGPYNEQFF.

The chain recombines TRBV25-1 with TRBJ2-7, with 7 bases that match TRBD2. The V segment lost 6 bases and the J segment 6 bases; nucleotides outside the gene matches: 8. The length of the CDR3 is 13 residues. CDR1 and CDR2 (germline): MGHDK, SYGVNS. CDR3 nucleotide sequence: TGTGCCAGCAGCCCCAGGTCGGGAGGCGAGCAGTACTTC. This encodes CASSPRSGGEQYF.

The chain recombines TRBV11-2 with TRBJ2-1; TRBD2 aligns across 12 bases. Germline V gene sequence: CDR1 SGHAT, CDR2 FQNNGV. This CDR3 has 16 amino acids. V lost 5 bases and J lost 9; bases outside the gene matches: 11. CDR3 residues: CASSAKGLAGTSEQFF. The CDR3 DNA reads as TGTGCCAGCAGCGCCAAAGGACTAGCGGGAACCTCTGAGCAGTTCTTC.

The CDR3: CASSGGQGLRYEQYF. The DNA for the CDR3 is TGTGCCAGCAGCGGCGGACAGGGCCTACGGTACGAGCAGTACTTC. The chain employs TRBV2 and TRBJ2-7, with TRBD1 identical over 8 bases. V shed 6 bases, J shed 4 bases, and the junction held 11 bases outside the gene matches. This CDR3 has 15 residues. Germline V gives CDR1 SNHLY, CDR2 FYNNEI.

This clone was counted between two and nine times. This chain links TRBV5-1 with TRBJ1-2, with D maybe TRBD1 (5 bases). This CDR3 region has 15 residues. Germline V CDR1 and CDR2: SGHRS, YFSETQ. The ends were cut back, 0 bases at V and 4 bases at J, with 13 bases in the middle. Here the CDR3 DNA reads TGCGCCAGCAGCTTGGGTCAGGGACGCGCCTATGGCTACACCTTC. Translation gives CASSLGQGRAYGYTF.

The J gene is TRBJ2-3, the V gene TRBV7-2; unclear D gene. The ends were cut back, 5 bases at V and 5 bases at J, with 14 bases in the middle. The CDR3 loop spans 14 amino acids. CDR1 and CDR2 (germline): SGHTA, FQGNSA. This chain's CDR3 is CASSPGVGRDTQYF. CDR3 coding DNA: TGTGCCAGCAGCCCAGGAGTGGGTCGAGATACGCAGTATTTT.

The chain has TRBV11-2 and TRBJ2-7; 9 bases are shared with TRBD1. The CDR3 loop spans 17 amino acids. The V gene's germline CDR1 is SGHAT and CDR2 FQNNGV. J was trimmed by 3 bases and V by 5 bases; bases with no gene match: 14. The CDR3 loop reads CASSKQGPKTGGYEQYF. The CDR3 coding sequence is TGTGCCAGCAGCAAACAGGGGCCAAAGACAGGGGGCTACGAGCAGTACTTC.

The chain joins TRBV18 to TRBJ2-3, with 7 bases matching TRBD2. V shed 2 bases and J 2 bases; nucleotides not matched to a gene: 4. The germline V gene encodes CDR1 KGHSH and CDR2 LQKENI. The CDR3 has 15 amino acids. The CDR3 sequence: CASSPAGAPTDTQYF. The CDR3 DNA reads TGTGCCAGCTCACCAGCGGGAGCCCCCACAGATACGCAGTATTTT.

This clone was detected only a few times. The genes are TRBV4-1 and TRBJ1-1; D may be TRBD1 (6 bases). Trimming left V 2 bases short and J 7 bases short, with 11 bases between. This CDR3 has 13 residues. Germline V lookup: CDR1 MGHRA, CDR2 YSYEKL. CDR3 loop: CASSQPTGNEAFF. The CDR3 coding sequence is TGCGCCAGCAGCCAACCGACAGGAAATGAAGCTTTCTTT.

In its sample, this clone was seen a few times. This chain links TRBV5-1 with TRBJ2-7; D may match TRBD1 or TRBD2 (7 bases each). V was cut by 0 bases and J by 1 base, with 17 bases left in between. The germline V gene encodes CDR1 SGHRS and CDR2 YFSETQ. The CDR3 runs to 17 residues. CDR3 amino acids: CASSLATGTAGSYEQYF. The CDR3 region has the DNA TGCGCCAGCAGCTTGGCGACAGGGACAGCGGGATCCTACGAGCAGTACTTC.

The V call is TRBV18, the J call TRBJ1-3; D gene uncertain. CDR3 size: 14 residues. Germline V gives CDR1 KGHSH, CDR2 LQKENI. Trimming removed 6 bases at V and 3 bases at J, with 12 bases between. CDR3: CASSPVNYGNTIYF. The CDR3 DNA reads TGTGCCAGCTCCCCCGTCAACTATGGAAACACCATATATTTT.

The chain is built from TRBV9 and TRBJ1-2; D may be TRBD1 (6 bases). The CDR3 is made up of 14 amino acids. Trimming pared 3 bases from V and 2 bases from J, leaving 11 bases between. The germline CDR1 and CDR2 sequences are SGDLS and YYNGEE. CDR3 protein: CASSAQGLNYGYTF. The CDR3 DNA reads TGTGCCAGCAGCGCCCAGGGGTTAAACTATGGCTACACCTTC.

The chain carries TRBV29-1 and TRBJ1-1; a weak D match, TRBD1 (5 bases). V lost 4 bases and J 1 base, leaving 10 bases between the germline ends. Germline CDR1 reads SQVTM; CDR2 reads ANQGSEA. CDR3 length equals 13 residues. The DNA of the CDR3 is TGCAGCGTTGTAAGGGGCAGGAACACTGAAGCTTTCTTT. As protein: CSVVRGRNTEAFF.

The genes are TRBV7-8 and TRBJ2-7, with no clear D. CDR3 length: 11 residues. CDR1 SGHVS and CDR2 FQNEAQ come from the germline V gene. V dropped 5 bases and J dropped 3 bases, with 5 bases sitting between them. Here the CDR3 reads CASSLYYEQYF. In nucleotides, the CDR3 is TGTGCCAGCAGCCTGTACTACGAGCAGTACTTC. The entire variable domain, with the rest obtained from reference TRBV7-8 and TRBJ2-7, is as follows: GAGVSQSPRYKVAKRGQDVALRCDPISGHVSLFWYQQALGQGPEFLTYFQNEAQLDKSGLPSDRFFAERPEGSVSTLKIQRTQQEDSAVYLCASSLYYEQYFGPGTRLTVT.

This chain uses TRBV4-2 with TRBJ1-2; D gene unclear. Germline lookup yields CDR1 LGHNA and CDR2 YNFKEQ. V shed 1 base and J shed 0 bases, with 9 bases lying between them. This CDR3 spans 15 amino acids. In DNA, the CDR3 is TGTGCCAGCAGCCAAGGGGTCAGCGCTAACTATGGCTACACCTTC. Its translation is CASSQGVSANYGYTF.

This sequence joins TRBV27 and TRBJ1-6; D possibly corresponds to TRBD1 (6 bases). The germline CDR1 and CDR2 sequences are MNHEY and SMNVEV (reference sequence). The CDR3 loop spans 21 amino acids. V lost 0 bases and J 5 bases, leaving 26 bases between the germline ends. The CDR3 protein is CASSLSKLRVGGTPNNSPLHF. In nucleotides, the CDR3 is TGTGCCAGCAGTTTATCGAAACTCAGGGTAGGGGGAACTCCTAATAATTCACCCCTCCACTTT.

V gene TRBV27 combines with J gene TRBJ2-2; tentatively, D is TRBD1 (6 bases). The CDR3 runs to 14 residues. Germline CDR1 MNHEY, CDR2 SMNVEV (reference sequence). V lost 6 bases and J lost 3, with 11 bases in between. The CDR3 nucleotides are TGTGCCAGCAGAAGGACAGCACACACCGGGGAGCTGTTTTTT. Its protein is CASRRTAHTGELFF.

The genes are TRBV30 and TRBJ1-3, with no clear D. CDR1 is GTSNPN and CDR2 is SVGIG in the germline V gene (reference sequence). The CDR3 loop spans 14 amino acids. The ends were cut back, 0 bases at V and 1 base at J, with 7 bases in the middle. The CDR3 sequence: CAWSVRGSGNTIYF. The CDR3, as DNA: TGTGCCTGGAGTGTACGAGGTTCTGGAAACACCATATATTTT.